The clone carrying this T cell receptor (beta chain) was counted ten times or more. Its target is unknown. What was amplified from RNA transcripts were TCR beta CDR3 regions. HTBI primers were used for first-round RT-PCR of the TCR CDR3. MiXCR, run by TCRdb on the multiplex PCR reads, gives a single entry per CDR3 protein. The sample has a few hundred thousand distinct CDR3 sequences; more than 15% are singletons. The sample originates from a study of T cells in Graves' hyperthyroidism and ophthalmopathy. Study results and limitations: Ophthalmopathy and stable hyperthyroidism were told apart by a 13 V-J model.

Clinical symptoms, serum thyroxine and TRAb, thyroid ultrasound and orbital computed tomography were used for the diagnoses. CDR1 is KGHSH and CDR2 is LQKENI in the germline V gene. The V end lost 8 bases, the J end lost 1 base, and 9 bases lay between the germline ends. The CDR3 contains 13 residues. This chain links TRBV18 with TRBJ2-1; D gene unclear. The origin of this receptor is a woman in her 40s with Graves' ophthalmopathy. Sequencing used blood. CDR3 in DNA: TGTGCCAGCAGCCCTGGGTCCTACAATGAGCAGTTCTTC. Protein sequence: CASSPGSYNEQFF.